This TCR beta chain comes out of a study of shared clonotypes between healthy human individuals. Regarding the study as a whole: A generally larger estimated richness was seen in naive subsets than in memory subsets.

V lost 4 bases, J lost 0 bases, and 6 bases lay in between. This CDR3 has 13 residues. Germline values: CDR1 SGDLS, CDR2 YYNGEE. Generated by immunoSEQ multiplex PCR, the TCRdb table keeps only in-frame clones and is missing some. The sample includes millions of clones, less than 95% of them seen just once. For this clone: The antigen is undetermined.

CD45RO-negative, CCR7-selected cells formed the naive CD8 fraction, which excluded terminally differentiated effector memory CD45RA+ cells. What was sequenced was naive CD8+ T cells sorted from blood. The rearrangement uses TRBV9 and TRBJ2-3; D is ambiguous. This receptor was taken from a man younger than 30 in good health. The CDR3 nucleotides read TGTGCCAGCAGCACCGTAAGCACAGATACGCAGTATTTT. Amino acid sequence: CASSTVSTDTQYF.